This entry lists 29 T cell receptor beta chains sequenced from one sample in a study of PD-1 blockade in mismatch repair-deficient tumors. Some clones are missing from TCRdb's copy, which holds only in-frame ones; the method was immunoSEQ multiplex PCR. Among around 49,000 clones listed, 65% to 80% were seen once. The sequences come from PBMCs, collected before pembrolizumab treatment. These receptors all come from an adult with mismatch repair-deficient cancer.

The V gene is TRBV30, the J gene TRBJ2-5; no definite D call. V gave up 2 bases and J gave up 5 bases, with 12 bases separating them. The germline V gene has CDR1 GTSNPN and CDR2 SVGIG (reference sequence). The CDR3 length is 13 residues. The CDR3 sequence: CAWSKAARETQYF. CDR3 DNA: TGTGCCTGGAGTAAGGCGGCCCGGGAGACCCAGTACTTC.

DNA for the CDR3: TGTGCCAGCAGTAAAAGGGAGGGTGAGCAGTTCTTC. It is translated as CASSKREGEQFF. V is TRBV14 and J is TRBJ2-1, with 7 bases aligning to TRBD2. The length of the CDR3 is 12 residues. CDR1 SGHDN and CDR2 FVKESK come from the germline V gene. V trimming: 6 bases; J trimming: 9 bases; junction bases outside the gene matches: 5.

The rearrangement joins TRBV21-1 to TRBJ1-2. TRBV21-1 is annotated as a pseudogene. The CDR3 extends over 16 amino acids. CDR3 DNA sequence: TGTGCCAGCAGCCTCCCTAGGGCGGGAGCTAACTATGGCTACACCTTC. This translates into CASSLPRAGANYGYTF.

The chain employs TRBV7-9 and TRBJ2-7; TRBD1 might be the D (6 bases). The germline V and J ends were trimmed by 4 bases and 4 bases, with 20 bases remaining between them. Germline V gives CDR1 SEHNR, CDR2 FQNEAQ (reference sequence). The CDR3 sequence is 16 residues long. CDR3 sequence: CASSSQPGTSTYEQYF. The CDR3 nucleotides are TGTGCCAGCAGCTCACAGCCCGGGACAAGTACTTACGAGCAGTACTTC.

The rearrangement uses TRBV30 and TRBJ2-3; 9 bases match TRBD1. V lost 1 base, J lost 12 bases, and 8 bases stayed unmatched. The CDR3 is 13 amino acids. Germline CDR1 GTSNPN, CDR2 SVGIG (reference sequence). As DNA, the CDR3 is TGTGCCTGGAGTGAGGCGGGGACAGGGTCCCAGTATTTT. The encoded protein is CAWSEAGTGSQYF.

This rearrangement joins TRBV30 to TRBJ1-1; 7 positions match TRBD1. The V gene's germline CDR1 is GTSNPN and CDR2 SVGIG (reference sequence). J was trimmed by 11 bases and V by 0 bases; bases with no gene match: 6. The CDR3 extends over 12 amino acids. The CDR3 DNA follows: TGTGCCTGGAGTGTACAGGGGATCCAGGCTTTCTTT. Encoded protein: CAWSVQGIQAFF.

This chain links TRBV11-3 with TRBJ2-7, with D hard to call. The CDR3 sequence is 13 residues long. Per germline, CDR1 SGHNT and CDR2 YENEEA. V lost 5 bases and J 2 bases, leaving 10 bases between the germline ends. The CDR3 DNA reads as TGTGCCAGCAGCCCCGGATTTACCTACGAGCAGTACTTC. Translation gives CASSPGFTYEQYF.

The V call is TRBV5-1, the J call TRBJ1-4; 7 bases are a match to TRBD1. After removal of 2 bases from V and 6 bases from J, the junction contained 4 bases not matched to a gene. Germline CDR1 and CDR2: SGHRS and YFSETQ. The CDR3 covers 14 residues. The CDR3 region has the DNA TGCGCCAGCAGCTTAGGGGGCGAATATGAAAAACTGTTTTTT. Protein sequence: CASSLGGEYEKLFF.

V and J are TRBV6-1 and TRBJ1-5, with no clear D. This CDR3 spans 14 amino acids. Germline CDR1 reads MNHNS; CDR2 reads SASEGT. The V and J ends lost 1 base and 5 bases respectively, with 9 bases between them. The CDR3 DNA reads TGTGCCAGCAGTGAAGGCTCAGGATATCAGCCCCAGCATTTT. It encodes CASSEGSGYQPQHF.

This sequence joins TRBV10-2 and TRBJ2-7; 10 bases line up with TRBD2. Trimming removed 4 bases from V and 3 bases from J; junction bases left unmatched: 3. The CDR3 is 14 amino acids. Germline lookup yields CDR1 WSHSY and CDR2 SAAADI. CDR3 sequence reads: CASSGTSGIYEQYF. The CDR3 bases are TGCGCCAGCAGTGGGACTAGCGGAATCTACGAGCAGTACTTC.

This rearrangement joins TRBV27 to TRBJ2-7; the match to TRBD1 covers 8 bases. The junction had 2 bases not matched to a gene; V was cut back by 2 bases and J by 2 bases. Germline CDR1 MNHEY, CDR2 SMNVEV (reference sequence). This CDR3 is 14 amino acids long. The CDR3 sequence: CASSLKGQAYEQYF. The CDR3 DNA follows: TGTGCCAGCAGTTTAAAGGGACAGGCCTACGAGCAGTACTTC.

The CDR3 region is CASSDSGGTYNEQFF. DNA for the CDR3: TGTGCCAGCAGTGACTCAGGCGGAACTTACAATGAGCAGTTCTTC. The chain has TRBV6-4 and TRBJ2-1; D is unclear. The CDR3 has 15 amino acids. V lost 0 bases, J lost 4 bases, and 10 bases lay in between. Germline CDR1 reads MRHNA; CDR2 reads SNTAGT.

This clone was seen more than once but under ten times. The rearrangement joins TRBV7-8 to TRBJ2-5; no clear D. The V end was cut by 4 bases, the J end by 8 bases, with 5 bases between. The CDR3 totals 10 residues. Per germline, CDR1 SGHVS and CDR2 FQNEAQ. The CDR3 spells CASSSNTQYF. CDR3 in DNA: TGTGCCAGCAGCTCCAACACCCAGTACTTC.

In this sample, this clone turned up a few times. The chain joins TRBV2 to TRBJ1-3, with 8 bases fitting TRBD1. Trimming at V came to 6 bases and at J to 3 bases, leaving 4 bases not matched to a gene. CDR1 and CDR2 (germline): SNHLY, FYNNEI. CDR3 size: 14 residues. Here the CDR3 DNA reads TGTGCCAGCAGGCCAGGACAGGGTGGAAACACCATATATTTT. It specifies CASRPGQGGNTIYF.

This clone was detected once. J is TRBJ2-5 and V is TRBV5-1; D is ambiguous. Between the trimmed V and J ends, which lost 3 bases and 4 bases, there was a span of 10 bases. Germline V gives CDR1 SGHRS, CDR2 YFSETQ. The CDR3 totals 13 residues. The DNA for the CDR3 is TGCGCCAGCAGCTGGTCGACCGGAGAGACCCAGTACTTC. This gives the protein CASSWSTGETQYF.

This clone was detected a few times. The V call is TRBV7-2, the J call TRBJ1-2; maybe TRBD1 (5 bases). Trimming shortened V by 2 bases and J by 3 bases, and 13 bases separated the two germline ends. The CDR3 totals 15 residues. Germline assignment: CDR1 SGHTA and CDR2 FQGNSA. The chain's CDR3 is CASSLFVGGDYGYTF. The CDR3 DNA reads as TGTGCCAGCAGCTTATTTGTGGGGGGGGACTATGGCTACACCTTC.

V gene TRBV7-9 combines with J gene TRBJ2-2, with 8 bases matching TRBD1. With 5 bases clipped from V and 7 bases from J, the junction kept 12 bases outside the gene matches. Germline V CDR1 and CDR2: SEHNR, FQNEAQ (reference sequence). CDR3 length equals 16 residues. The CDR3 nucleotides are TGTGCCAGCAGCCCCATTGGACAGGGTCGGGACGGGGAGCTGTTTTTT. It codes for CASSPIGQGRDGELFF.

This clone was observed a few times. The CDR3 protein is CASSLSTNTEAFF. The CDR3 bases are TGCGCCAGCAGCTTAAGTACGAACACTGAAGCTTTCTTT. The gene calls are TRBV5-1 and TRBJ1-1; D gene uncertain. The CDR3 length is 13 residues. CDR1 is SGHRS, CDR2 YFSETQ, per germline. V was shortened by 2 bases and J by 1 base, with 6 bases between the two germline ends.

The chain combines TRBV29-1 with TRBJ1-1; a possible D gene is TRBD1 (6 bases). V was shortened by 6 bases and J by 4 bases, with 15 bases between the two germline ends. Germline V gives CDR1 SQVTM, CDR2 ANQGSEA. The CDR3 spans 13 residues. CDR3 loop: CSVVGGITTEAFF. The CDR3 coding sequence is TGCAGCGTCGTAGGGGGAATTACCACTGAAGCTTTCTTT.

In this sample, this clone turned up once. CDR3 bases: TGTGCCAGCAGTGAGGGGGAGGCCCCTCGGAATGAGCAGTTCTTC. The encoded protein is CASSEGEAPRNEQFF. The chain recombines TRBV2 with TRBJ2-1; D might be TRBD2 (6 bases). V dropped 3 bases and J dropped 7 bases, with 16 bases sitting between them. The CDR3 loop spans 15 amino acids. Germline CDR1 SNHLY, CDR2 FYNNEI.

This clone was detected a few times. The chain combines TRBV9 with TRBJ2-3; TRBD1 is a possible D gene (5 bases). Germline V lookup: CDR1 SGDLS, CDR2 YYNGEE. This CDR3 is built from 13 residues. V was cut by 4 bases and J by 4 bases, with 10 bases left in between. CDR3 bases: TGTGCCAGCAGCACAGGTGGAGCAGATACGCAGTATTTT. Translation gives CASSTGGADTQYF.

V is TRBV6-1 and J is TRBJ2-5, with D perhaps TRBD1 (6 bases). The CDR3 has 16 residues. Per germline, CDR1 MNHNS and CDR2 SASEGT. The V gene lost 2 bases and the J gene lost 1 base, with 14 bases spanning the gap. CDR3 in DNA: TGTGCCAGCAGTGAATCCCAGGGGCCAGCCCAAGAGACCCAGTACTTC. Its protein is CASSESQGPAQETQYF.

The chain combines TRBV5-4 with TRBJ1-5; tentative D call: TRBD1 (5 bases). The CDR3 length is 16 residues. Trimming took 2 bases from V and 2 from J, leaving 14 bases between them. CDR1 and CDR2 from the germline V gene are SGHNT and YYREEE (reference sequence). Here the CDR3 reads CASSFGGSGGNQPQHF. DNA for the CDR3: TGTGCCAGCAGCTTCGGGGGGAGTGGGGGCAATCAGCCCCAGCATTTT.

J is TRBJ2-7 and V is TRBV30, with a possible D match to TRBD1 (6 bases). V gave up 5 bases and J gave up 2 bases, with 13 bases separating them. The germline CDR1 and CDR2 sequences are GTSNPN and SVGIG (reference sequence). This CDR3 has 13 residues. The CDR3 DNA reads as TGTGCCTGGTCGACAGGTAAAGCCTACGAGCAGTACTTC. Protein product: CAWSTGKAYEQYF.

The chain employs TRBV19 and TRBJ1-3; weak D call: TRBD1 (5 bases). V was cut by 7 bases and J by 0 bases, with 13 bases left in between. Germline V lookup: CDR1 LNHDA, CDR2 SQIVND (reference sequence). The CDR3 extends over 15 amino acids. The DNA of the CDR3 is TGTGCCAGTACTCCGGACACAGACTCTGGAAACACCATATATTTT. Its translation: CASTPDTDSGNTIYF.

This rearrangement joins TRBV6-5 to TRBJ2-7; D might be TRBD1 (5 bases). CDR1 is MNHEY and CDR2 is SVGAGI in the germline V gene. The V end was cut by 1 base, the J end by 1 base, with 8 bases between. There are 14 residues in the CDR3. CDR3 in DNA: TGTGCCAGCAGTTACTACCAGGGTTCCTACGAGCAGTACTTC. It codes for CASSYYQGSYEQYF.

The DNA of the CDR3 is TGTGCCAGCAGTGACTCGAGCAGGGGGGCGCGAACTGAAGCTTTCTTT. It is translated as CASSDSSRGARTEAFF. This chain uses TRBV6-4 with TRBJ1-1; 7 nucleotides align to TRBD1. In germline, CDR1 is MRHNA, CDR2 SNTAGT. The length of the CDR3 is 16 residues. Unmatched junction bases numbered 9, after V lost 0 bases and J lost 5 bases.

The J gene is TRBJ1-2, the V gene TRBV23-1; 7 bases are a match to TRBD1. TRBV23-1 is given ORF status, its function remaining uncertain. V dropped 3 bases and J dropped 8; count of bases not matched to a gene: 9. The CDR3 spans 14 residues. CDR3 loop: CASSHRPDREGYTF. CDR3 coding DNA: TGCGCCAGCAGTCATCGGCCAGACAGGGAAGGCTACACCTTC.

The chain combines TRBV7-3 with TRBJ2-3; TRBD2 aligns across 11 bases. CDR1 is SGHTA, CDR2 FQGTGA, per germline. J lost 2 bases, V lost 4 bases, and 8 bases had no gene match. The CDR3 runs to 17 residues. DNA for the CDR3: TGTGCCAGCAGCTCGAGGGTAGCGGGAGGGCCCACAGATACGCAGTATTTT. Translating it yields CASSSRVAGGPTDTQYF.